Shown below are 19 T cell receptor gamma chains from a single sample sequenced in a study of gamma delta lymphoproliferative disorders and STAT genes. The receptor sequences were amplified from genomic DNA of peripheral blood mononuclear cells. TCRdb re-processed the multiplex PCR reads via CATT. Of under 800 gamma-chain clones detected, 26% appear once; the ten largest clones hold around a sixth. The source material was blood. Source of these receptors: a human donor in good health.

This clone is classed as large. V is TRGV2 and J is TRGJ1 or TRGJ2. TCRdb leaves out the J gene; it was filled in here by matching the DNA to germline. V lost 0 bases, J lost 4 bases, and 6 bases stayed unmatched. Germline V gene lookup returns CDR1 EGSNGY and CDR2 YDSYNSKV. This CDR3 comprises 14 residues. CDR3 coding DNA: TGTGCCACCTGGGACGGGCCGGAGTATTATAAGAAACTCTTT. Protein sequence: CATWDGPEYYKKLF.

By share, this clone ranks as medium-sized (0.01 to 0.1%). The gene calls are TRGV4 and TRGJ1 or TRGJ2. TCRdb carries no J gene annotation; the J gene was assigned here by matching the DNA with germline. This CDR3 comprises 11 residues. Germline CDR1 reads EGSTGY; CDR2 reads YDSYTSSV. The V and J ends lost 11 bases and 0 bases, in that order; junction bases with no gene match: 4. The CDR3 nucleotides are TGTGCCATCGAGAATTATTATAAGAAACTCTTT. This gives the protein CAIENYYKKLF.

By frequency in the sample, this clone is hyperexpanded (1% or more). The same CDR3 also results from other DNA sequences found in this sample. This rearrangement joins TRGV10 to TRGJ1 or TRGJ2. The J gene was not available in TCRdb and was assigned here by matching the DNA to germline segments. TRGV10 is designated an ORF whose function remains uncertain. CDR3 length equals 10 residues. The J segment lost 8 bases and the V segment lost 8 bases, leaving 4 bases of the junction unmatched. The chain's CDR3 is CAAWDHKKLF. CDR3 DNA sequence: TGTGCTGCGTGGGATCATAAGAAACTCTTT.

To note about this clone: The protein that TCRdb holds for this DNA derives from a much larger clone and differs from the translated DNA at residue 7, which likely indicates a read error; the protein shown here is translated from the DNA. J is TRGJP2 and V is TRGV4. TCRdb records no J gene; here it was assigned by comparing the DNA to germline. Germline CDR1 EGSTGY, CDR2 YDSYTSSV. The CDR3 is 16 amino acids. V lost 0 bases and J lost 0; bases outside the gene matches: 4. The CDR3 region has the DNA TGTGCCACCTGGGATGGGCTCTATAGTAGTGATTGGATCAAGACGTTT. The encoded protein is CATWDGLYSSDWIKTF.

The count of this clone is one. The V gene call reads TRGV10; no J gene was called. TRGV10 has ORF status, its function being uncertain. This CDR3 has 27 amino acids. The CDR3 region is CAAWDYTTGRFKICAEGTRLIVTSKTF. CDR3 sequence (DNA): TGTGCTGCGTGGGATTATACCACTGGTCGGTTCAAGATATGTGCTGAAGGGACTAGGCTCATAGTAACTTCAAAAACGTTT.

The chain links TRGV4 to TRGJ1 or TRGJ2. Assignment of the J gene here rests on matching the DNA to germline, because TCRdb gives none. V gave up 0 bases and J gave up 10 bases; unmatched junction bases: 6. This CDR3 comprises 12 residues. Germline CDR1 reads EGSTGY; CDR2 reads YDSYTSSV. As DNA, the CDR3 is TGTGCCACCTGGGATGGGCTCTTAAAGAAACTCTTT. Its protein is CATWDGLLKKLF.

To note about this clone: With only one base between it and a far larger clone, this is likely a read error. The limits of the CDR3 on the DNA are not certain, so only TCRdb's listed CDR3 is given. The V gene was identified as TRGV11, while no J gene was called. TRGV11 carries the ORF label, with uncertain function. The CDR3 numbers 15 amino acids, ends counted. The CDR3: CTTVPAGLGTPSGLF.

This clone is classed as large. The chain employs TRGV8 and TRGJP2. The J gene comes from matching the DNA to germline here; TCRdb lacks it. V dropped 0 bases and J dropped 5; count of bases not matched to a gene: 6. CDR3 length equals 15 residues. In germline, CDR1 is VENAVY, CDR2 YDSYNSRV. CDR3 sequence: CATWDRGVSDWIKTF. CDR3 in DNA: TGTGCCACCTGGGATAGGGGGGTAAGTGATTGGATCAAGACGTTT.

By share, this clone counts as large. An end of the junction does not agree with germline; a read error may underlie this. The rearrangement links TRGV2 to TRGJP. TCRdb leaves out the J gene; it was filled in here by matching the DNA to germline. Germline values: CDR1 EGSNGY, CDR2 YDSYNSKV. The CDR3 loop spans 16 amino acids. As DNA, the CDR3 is TGTGCCACCTGGGACGGGCTAGAGTTGGGCAAAAAAATCAAGGTATTT. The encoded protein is CATWDGLELGKKIKVF.

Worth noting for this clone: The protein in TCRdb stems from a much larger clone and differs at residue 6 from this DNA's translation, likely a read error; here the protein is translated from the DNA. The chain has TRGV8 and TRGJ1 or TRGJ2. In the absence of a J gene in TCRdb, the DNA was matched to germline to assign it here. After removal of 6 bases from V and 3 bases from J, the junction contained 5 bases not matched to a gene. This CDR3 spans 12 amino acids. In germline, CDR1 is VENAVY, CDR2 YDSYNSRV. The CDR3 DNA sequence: TGTGCCACCTGGAAATTTTATTATAAGAAACTCTTT. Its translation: CATWKFYYKKLF.

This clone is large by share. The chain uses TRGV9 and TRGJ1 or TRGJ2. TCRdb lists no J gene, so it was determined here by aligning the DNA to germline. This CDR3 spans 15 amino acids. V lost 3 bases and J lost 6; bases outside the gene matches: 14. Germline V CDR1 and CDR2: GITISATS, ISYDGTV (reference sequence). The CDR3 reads CALWEQKGGSYKKLF. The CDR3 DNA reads TGTGCCTTGTGGGAGCAGAAAGGGGGTAGTTATAAGAAACTCTTT.

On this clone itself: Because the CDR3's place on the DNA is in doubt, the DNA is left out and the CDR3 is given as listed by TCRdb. The CDR3 region is CATWDVVPRVIIRNSLAVEQHF. The J gene is uncalled and the V gene is TRGV3. Per germline, CDR1 VTNTFY and CDR2 YDVSTARD (reference sequence). A total of 22 residues make up the CDR3, ends included.

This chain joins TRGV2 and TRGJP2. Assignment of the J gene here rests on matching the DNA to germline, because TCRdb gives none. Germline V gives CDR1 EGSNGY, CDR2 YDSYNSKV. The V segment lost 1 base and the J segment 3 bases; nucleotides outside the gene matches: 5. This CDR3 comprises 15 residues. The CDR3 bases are TGTGCCACCTGGGACGGCCGGGGTAGTGATTGGATCAAGACGTTT. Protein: CATWDGRGSDWIKTF.

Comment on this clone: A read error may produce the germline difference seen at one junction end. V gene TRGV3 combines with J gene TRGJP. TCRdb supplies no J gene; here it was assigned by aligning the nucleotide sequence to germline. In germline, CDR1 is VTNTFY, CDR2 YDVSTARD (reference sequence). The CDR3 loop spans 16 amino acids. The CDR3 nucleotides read TGTGCCGCCTGGGACAGGCCCGGAGTTGGGCAAAAAATCAAGGTATTT. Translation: CAAWDRPGVGQKIKVF.

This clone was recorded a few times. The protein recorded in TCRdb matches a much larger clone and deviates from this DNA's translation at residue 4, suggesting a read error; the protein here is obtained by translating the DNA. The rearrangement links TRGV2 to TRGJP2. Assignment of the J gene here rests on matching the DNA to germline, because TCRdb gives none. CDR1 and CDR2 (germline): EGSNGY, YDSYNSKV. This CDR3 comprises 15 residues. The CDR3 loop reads CATRDGRQSDWIKTF. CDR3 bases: TGTGCCACCCGGGACGGGCGGCAAAGTGATTGGATCAAGACGTTT.

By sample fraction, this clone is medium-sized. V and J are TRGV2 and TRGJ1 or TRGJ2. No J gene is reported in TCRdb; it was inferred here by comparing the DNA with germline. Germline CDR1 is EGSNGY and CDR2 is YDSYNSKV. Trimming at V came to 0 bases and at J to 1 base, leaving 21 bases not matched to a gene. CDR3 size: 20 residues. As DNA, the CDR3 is TGTGCCACCTGGGACGGGGCCTGGGGAATCCAAACGATAAATTATTATAAGAAACTCTTT. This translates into CATWDGAWGIQTINYYKKLF.

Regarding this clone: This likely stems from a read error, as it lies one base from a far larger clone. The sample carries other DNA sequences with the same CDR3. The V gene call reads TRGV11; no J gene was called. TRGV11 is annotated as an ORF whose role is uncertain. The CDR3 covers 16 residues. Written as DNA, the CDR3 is TGTGCCTGCTGGATTAGGCACGTTTGGAGTGATTGGATCAAAACGTTT. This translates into CACWIRHVWSDWIKTF.

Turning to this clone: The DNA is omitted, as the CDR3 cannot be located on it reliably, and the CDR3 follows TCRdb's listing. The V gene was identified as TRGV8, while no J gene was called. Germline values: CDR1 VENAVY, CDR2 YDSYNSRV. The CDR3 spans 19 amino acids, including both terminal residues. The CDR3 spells CATWDLEVIRNSLAVEQHF.

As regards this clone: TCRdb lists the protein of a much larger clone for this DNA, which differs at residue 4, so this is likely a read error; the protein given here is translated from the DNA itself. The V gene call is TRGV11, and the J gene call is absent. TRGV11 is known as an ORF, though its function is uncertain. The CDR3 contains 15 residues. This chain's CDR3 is CTTAPAGFGTTGGLF. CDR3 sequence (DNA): TGTACCACTGCGCCTGCTGGATTCGGGACGACTGGGGGACTCTTT.